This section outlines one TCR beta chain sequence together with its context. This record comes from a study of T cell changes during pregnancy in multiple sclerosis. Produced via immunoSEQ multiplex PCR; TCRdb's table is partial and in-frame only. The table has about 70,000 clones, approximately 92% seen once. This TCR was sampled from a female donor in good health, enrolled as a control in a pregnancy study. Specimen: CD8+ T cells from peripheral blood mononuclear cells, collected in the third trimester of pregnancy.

The CDR3 spells CASSSQQEYSNQPQHF. CDR3 DNA: TGTGCCAGCAGTTCCCAACAAGAATATAGCAATCAGCCCCAGCATTTT. This sequence joins TRBV27 and TRBJ1-5, with no clear D. The CDR3 extends over 16 amino acids. CDR1 and CDR2 (germline): MNHEY, SMNVEV (reference sequence). The V end was cut by 4 bases, the J end by 0 bases, with 13 bases between.